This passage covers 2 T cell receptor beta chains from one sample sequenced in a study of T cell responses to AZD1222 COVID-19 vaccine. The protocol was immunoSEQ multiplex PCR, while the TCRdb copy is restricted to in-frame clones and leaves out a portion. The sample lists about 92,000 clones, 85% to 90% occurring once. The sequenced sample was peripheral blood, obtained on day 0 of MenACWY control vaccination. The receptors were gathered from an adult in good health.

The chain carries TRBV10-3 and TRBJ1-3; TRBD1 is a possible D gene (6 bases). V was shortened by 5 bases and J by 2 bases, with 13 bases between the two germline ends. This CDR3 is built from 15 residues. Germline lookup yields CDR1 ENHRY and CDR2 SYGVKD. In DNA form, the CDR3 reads TGTGCCATCAGTTCACCCCCAGGGGCTGGAAACACCATATATTTT. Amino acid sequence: CAISSPPGAGNTIYF.

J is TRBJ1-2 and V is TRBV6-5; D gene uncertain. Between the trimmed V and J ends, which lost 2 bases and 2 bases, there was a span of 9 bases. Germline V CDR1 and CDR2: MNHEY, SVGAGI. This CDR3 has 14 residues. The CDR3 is CASSYDGENYGYTF. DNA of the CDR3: TGTGCCAGCAGTTACGATGGGGAGAACTATGGCTACACCTTC.